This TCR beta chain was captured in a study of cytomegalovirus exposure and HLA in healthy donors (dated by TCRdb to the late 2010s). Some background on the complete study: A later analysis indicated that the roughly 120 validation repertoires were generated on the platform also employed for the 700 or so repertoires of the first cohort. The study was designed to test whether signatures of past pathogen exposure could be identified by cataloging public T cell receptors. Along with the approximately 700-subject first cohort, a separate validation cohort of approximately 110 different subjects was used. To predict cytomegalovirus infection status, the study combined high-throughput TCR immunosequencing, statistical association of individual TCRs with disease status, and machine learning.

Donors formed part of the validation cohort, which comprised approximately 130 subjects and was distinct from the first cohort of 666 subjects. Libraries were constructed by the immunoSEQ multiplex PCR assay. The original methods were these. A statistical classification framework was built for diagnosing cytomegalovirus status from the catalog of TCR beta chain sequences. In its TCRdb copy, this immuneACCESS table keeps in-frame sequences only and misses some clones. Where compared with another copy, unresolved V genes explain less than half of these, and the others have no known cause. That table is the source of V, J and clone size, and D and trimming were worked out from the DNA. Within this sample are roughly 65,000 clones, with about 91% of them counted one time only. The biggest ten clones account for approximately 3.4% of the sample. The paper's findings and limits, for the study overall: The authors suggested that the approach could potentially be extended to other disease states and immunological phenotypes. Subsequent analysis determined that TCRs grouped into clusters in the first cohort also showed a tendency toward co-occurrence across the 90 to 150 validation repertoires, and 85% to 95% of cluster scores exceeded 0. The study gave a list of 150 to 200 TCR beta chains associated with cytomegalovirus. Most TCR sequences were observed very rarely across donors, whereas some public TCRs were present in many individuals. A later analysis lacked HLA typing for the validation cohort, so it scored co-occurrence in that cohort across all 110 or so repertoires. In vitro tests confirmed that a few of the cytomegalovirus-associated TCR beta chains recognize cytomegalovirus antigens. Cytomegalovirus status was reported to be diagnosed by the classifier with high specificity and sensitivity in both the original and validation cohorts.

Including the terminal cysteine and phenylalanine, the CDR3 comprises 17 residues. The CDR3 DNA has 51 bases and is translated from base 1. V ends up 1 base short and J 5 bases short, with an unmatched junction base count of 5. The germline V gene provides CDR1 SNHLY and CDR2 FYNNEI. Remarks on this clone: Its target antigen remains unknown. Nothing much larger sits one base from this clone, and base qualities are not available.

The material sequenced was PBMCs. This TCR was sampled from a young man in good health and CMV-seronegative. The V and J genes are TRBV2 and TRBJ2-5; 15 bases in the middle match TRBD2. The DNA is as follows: TGTGCCAGCAGTGAAGTGGGACTAGCGGGAGGAGGGGAGACCCAGTACTTC. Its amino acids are CASSEVGLAGGGETQYF.